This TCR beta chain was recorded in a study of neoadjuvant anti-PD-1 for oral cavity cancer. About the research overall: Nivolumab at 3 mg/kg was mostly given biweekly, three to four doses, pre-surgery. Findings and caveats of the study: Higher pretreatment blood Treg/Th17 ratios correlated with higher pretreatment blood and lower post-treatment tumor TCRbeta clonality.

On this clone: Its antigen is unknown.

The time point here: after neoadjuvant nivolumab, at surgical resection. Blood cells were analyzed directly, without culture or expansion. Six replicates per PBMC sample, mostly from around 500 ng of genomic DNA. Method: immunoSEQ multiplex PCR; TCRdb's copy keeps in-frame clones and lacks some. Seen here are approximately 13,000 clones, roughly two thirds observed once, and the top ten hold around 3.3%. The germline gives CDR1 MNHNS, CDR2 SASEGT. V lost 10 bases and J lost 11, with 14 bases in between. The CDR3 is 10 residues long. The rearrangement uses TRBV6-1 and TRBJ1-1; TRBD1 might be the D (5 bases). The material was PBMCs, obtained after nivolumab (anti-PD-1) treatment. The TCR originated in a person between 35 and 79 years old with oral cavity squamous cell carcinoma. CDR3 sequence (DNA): TGTGCCATCGGGACGTATCAGGCTTTCTTT. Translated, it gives CAIGTYQAFF.